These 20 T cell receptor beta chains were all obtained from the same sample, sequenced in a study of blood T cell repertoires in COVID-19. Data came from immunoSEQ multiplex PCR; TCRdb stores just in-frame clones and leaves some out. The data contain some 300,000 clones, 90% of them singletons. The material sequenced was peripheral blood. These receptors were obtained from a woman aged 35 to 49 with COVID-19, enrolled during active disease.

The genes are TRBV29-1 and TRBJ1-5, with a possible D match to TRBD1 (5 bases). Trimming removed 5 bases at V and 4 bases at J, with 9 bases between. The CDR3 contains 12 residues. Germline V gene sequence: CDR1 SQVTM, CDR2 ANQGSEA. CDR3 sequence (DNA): TGCAGCGTTACTCAGGGTAATCAGCCCCAGCATTTT. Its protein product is CSVTQGNQPQHF.

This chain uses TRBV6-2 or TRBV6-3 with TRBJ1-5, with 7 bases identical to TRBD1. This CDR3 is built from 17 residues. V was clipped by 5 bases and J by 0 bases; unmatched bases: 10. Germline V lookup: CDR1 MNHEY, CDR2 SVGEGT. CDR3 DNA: TGTGCCAGCAGTCCCCACAGGGGAGATCCTAGCAATCAGCCCCAGCATTTT. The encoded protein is CASSPHRGDPSNQPQHF.

CDR3 in DNA: TGTGCCAGCAGCTTAGCGACATTGGGACAGCCGAGGGATTCACCCCTCCACTTT. Translation gives CASSLATLGQPRDSPLHF. This rearrangement joins TRBV7-8 to TRBJ1-6; TRBD1 agrees at 7 bases. The V gene's germline CDR1 is SGHVS and CDR2 FQNEAQ. V lost 0 bases to trimming and J lost 8 bases; unmatched junction nucleotides: 13. The CDR3 loop spans 18 amino acids.

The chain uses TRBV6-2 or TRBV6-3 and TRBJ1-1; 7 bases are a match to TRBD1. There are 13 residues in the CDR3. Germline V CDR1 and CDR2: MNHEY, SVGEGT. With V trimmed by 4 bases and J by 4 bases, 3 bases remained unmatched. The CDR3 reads CASSWGQSTEAFF. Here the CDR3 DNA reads TGTGCCAGCAGTTGGGGACAGAGCACTGAAGCTTTCTTT.

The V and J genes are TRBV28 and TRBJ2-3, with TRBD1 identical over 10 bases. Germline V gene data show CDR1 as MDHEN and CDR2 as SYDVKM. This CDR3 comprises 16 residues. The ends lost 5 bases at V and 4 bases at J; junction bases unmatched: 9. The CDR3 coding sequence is TGTGCCAGCAGTCCCCAAGACAGGGGGCTAGCAGATACGCAGTATTTT. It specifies CASSPQDRGLADTQYF.

CDR3: CASSPPGWESYEQYF. The CDR3 bases are TGTGCCAGCTCACCACCCGGATGGGAGTCCTACGAGCAGTACTTC. The gene calls are TRBV18 and TRBJ2-7; D possibly corresponds to TRBD2 (5 bases). V lost 0 bases, J lost 1 base, and 10 bases lay in between. This CDR3 comprises 15 residues. Germline V gives CDR1 KGHSH, CDR2 LQKENI.

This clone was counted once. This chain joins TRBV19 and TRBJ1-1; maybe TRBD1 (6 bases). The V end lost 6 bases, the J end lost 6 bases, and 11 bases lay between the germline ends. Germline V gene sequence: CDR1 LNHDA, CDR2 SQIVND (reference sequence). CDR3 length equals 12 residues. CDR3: CASRRGGPEAFF. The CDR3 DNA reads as TGTGCCAGTAGACGGGGGGGGCCTGAAGCTTTCTTT.

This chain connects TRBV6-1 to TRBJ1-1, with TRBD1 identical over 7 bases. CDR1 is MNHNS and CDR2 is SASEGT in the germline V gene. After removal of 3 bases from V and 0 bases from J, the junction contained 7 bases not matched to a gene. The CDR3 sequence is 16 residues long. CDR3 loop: CASSDPTGQLNTEAFF. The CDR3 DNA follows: TGTGCCAGCAGTGATCCAACGGGACAGTTGAACACTGAAGCTTTCTTT.

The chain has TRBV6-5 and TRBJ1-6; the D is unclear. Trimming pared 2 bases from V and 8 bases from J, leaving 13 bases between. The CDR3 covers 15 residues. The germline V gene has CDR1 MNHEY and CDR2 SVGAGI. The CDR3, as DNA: TGTGCCAGCAGTTACGGAGGAAATCGTGATTCACCCCTCCACTTT. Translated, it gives CASSYGGNRDSPLHF.

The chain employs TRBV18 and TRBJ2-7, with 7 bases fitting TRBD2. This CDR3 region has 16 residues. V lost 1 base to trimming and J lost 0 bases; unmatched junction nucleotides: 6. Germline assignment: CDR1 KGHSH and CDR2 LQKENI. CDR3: CASSPLTSSNSYEQYF. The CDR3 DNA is TGTGCCAGCTCACCACTGACTAGCTCCAACTCCTACGAGCAGTACTTC. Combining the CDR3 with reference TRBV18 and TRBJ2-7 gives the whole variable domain NAGVMQNPRHLVRRRGQEARLRCSPMKGHSHVYWYRQLPEEGLKFMVYLQKENIIDESGMPKERFSAEFPKEGPSILRIQQVVRGDSAAYFCASSPLTSSNSYEQYFGPGTRLTVT.

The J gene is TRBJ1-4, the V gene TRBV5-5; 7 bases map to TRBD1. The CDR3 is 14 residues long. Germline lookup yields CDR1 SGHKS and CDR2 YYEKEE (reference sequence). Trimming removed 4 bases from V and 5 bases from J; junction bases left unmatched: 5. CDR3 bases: TGTGCCAGCAGCCAGGGGGACGTCAATGAAAAACTGTTTTTT. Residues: CASSQGDVNEKLFF.

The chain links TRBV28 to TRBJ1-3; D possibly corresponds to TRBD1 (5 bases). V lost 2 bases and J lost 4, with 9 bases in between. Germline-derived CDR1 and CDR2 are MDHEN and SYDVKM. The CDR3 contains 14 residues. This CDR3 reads CASSLGAGGNTIYF. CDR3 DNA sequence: TGTGCCAGCAGTTTAGGGGCAGGGGGAAACACCATATATTTT.

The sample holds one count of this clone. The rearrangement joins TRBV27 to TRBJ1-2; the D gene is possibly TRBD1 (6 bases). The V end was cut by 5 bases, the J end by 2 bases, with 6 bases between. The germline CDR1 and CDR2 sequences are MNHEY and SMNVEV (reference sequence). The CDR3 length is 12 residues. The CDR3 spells CASSDRNYGYTF. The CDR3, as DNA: TGTGCCAGCAGTGACAGGAACTATGGCTACACCTTC.

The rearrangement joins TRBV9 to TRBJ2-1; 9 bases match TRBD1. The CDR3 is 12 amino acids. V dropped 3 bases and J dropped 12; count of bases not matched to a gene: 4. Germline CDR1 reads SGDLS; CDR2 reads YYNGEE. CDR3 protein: CASSGDRARQFF. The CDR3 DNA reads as TGTGCCAGCAGCGGGGACAGGGCTAGGCAGTTCTTC.

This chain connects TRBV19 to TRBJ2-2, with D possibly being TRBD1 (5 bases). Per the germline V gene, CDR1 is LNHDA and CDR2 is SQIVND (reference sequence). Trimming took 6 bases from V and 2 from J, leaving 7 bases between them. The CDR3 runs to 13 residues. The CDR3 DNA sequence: TGTGCCAGTAGAGGGGTTAACACCGGGGAGCTGTTTTTT. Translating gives CASRGVNTGELFF.

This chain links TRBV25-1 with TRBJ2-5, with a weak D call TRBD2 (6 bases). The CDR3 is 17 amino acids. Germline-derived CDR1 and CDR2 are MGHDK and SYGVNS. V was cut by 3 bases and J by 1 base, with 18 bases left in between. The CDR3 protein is CASSDPSGTRLQETQYF. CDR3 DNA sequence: TGTGCCAGCAGTGACCCCTCGGGGACTCGCCTCCAAGAGACCCAGTACTTC. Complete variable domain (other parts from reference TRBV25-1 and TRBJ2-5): EADIYQTPRYLVIGTGKKITLECSQTMGHDKMYWYQQDPGMELHLIHYSYGVNSTEKGDLSSESTVSRIRTEHFPLTLESARPSHTSQYLCASSDPSGTRLQETQYFGPGTRLLVL.

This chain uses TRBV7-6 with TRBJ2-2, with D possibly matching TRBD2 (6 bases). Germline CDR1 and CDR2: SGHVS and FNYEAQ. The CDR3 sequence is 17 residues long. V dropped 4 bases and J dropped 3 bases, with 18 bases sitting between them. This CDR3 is CASSSLAAGSHTGELFF. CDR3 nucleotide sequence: TGTGCCAGCAGCTCGCTTGCAGCGGGTAGTCACACCGGGGAGCTGTTTTTT.

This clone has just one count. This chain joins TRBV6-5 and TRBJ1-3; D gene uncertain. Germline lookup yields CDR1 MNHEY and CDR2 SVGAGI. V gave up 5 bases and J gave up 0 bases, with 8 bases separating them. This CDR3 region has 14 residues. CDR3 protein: CASSNSFSGNTIYF. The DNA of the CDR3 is TGTGCCAGCAGTAACAGTTTCTCTGGAAACACCATATATTTT.

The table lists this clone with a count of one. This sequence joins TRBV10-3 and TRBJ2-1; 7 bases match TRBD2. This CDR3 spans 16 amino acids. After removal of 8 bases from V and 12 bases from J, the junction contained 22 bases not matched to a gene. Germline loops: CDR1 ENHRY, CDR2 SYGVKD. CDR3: CAILEALSGTPQRQFF. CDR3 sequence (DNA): TGTGCCATCCTCGAAGCACTAAGCGGGACCCCCCAGCGGCAGTTCTTC.

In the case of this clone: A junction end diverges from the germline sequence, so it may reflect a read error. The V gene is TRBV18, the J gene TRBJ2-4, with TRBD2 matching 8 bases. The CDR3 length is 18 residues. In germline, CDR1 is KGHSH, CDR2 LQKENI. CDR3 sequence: CASSSPIGGVLAKNIQYF. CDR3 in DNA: TGTGCCAGCTCATCACCAATCGGGGGGGTCTTAGCCAAAAACATTCAGTACTTC.